Listed below are T cell receptor beta chains from one sample, sequenced in a study of human T cells and chemical hapten exposure. TCRdb redid the calling of the RACE reads with MiXCR, one entry per CDR3 protein. The sample has about 92,000 distinct CDR3 sequences, roughly 11% seen once; the top ten hold 1% to 1.2%. Specimen: whole blood, collected in connection with sensitization to the hapten diphenylcyclopropenone (DPC). All receptors come from a woman aged 25 to 39 with alopecia areata. Some clones in this sample may be carry-over from other donors' samples. CDR3s include the opening cysteine and the closing phenylalanine or tryptophan. Fields, in order: CDR3 length, V gene, D gene, clone size, J gene, CDR3 protein, CDR3 DNA. D genes are given only for firm matches. Clone size is shown for a subset of rows, as once, few, many or a class of expanded clone.

15	TRBV10-1	NA	many	TRBJ2-3	CASSGASPSTDTQYF	TGCGCCAGCAGTGGAGCCAGCCCTAGCACAGATACGCAGTATTTT
19	TRBV28	TRBD1	many	TRBJ2-7	CASGHKPGQGFPPVYEQYF	TGTGCCAGCGGACACAAACCGGGACAGGGTTTTCCCCCCGTCTACGAGCAGTACTTC
14	TRBV19	NA	few	TRBJ2-1	CASSLRDTYNEQFF	TGTGCCAGTAGTCTCCGGGACACTTACAATGAGCAGTTCTTC
13	TRBV5-4	NA	many	TRBJ2-2	CASSETSTGELFF	TGTGCCAGCAGCGAGACTAGTACCGGGGAGCTGTTTTTT
14	TRBV28	NA	NA	TRBJ1-4	CASSPQGTNEKLFF	TGTGCCAGCAGTCCCCAGGGGACTAATGAAAAACTGTTTTTT
16	TRBV7-9	TRBD1	once	TRBJ1-2	CASSAYGGQGTHGYTF	TGTGCCAGCAGCGCATATGGGGGACAGGGGACCCATGGCTACACCTTC
14	TRBV7-3	NA	NA	TRBJ2-5	CASSLNRAQETQYF	TGTGCCAGCAGCTTAAACAGGGCCCAAGAGACCCAGTACTTC
15	TRBV6-4	NA	few	TRBJ2-6	CASSEGTSGANVLTF	TGTGCCAGCAGTGAGGGGACCTCTGGGGCCAACGTCCTGACTTTC
12	TRBV29-1	NA	few	TRBJ2-2	CSGTENTGELFF	TGCAGCGGGACAGAGAACACCGGGGAGCTGTTTTTT
12	TRBV6-2/TRBV6-3	NA	many	TRBJ2-7	CASRGGPYEQYF	TGTGCCAGCAGAGGGGGACCCTACGAGCAGTACTTC
14	TRBV9	NA	many	TRBJ2-2	CASSVVGGTGELFF	TGTGCCAGCAGCGTAGTCGGGGGAACCGGGGAGCTGTTTTTT
14	TRBV6-2/TRBV6-3	NA	many	TRBJ2-6	CASSYNSGANVLTF	TGTGCCAGCAGTTACAACTCTGGGGCCAACGTCCTGACTTTC
15	TRBV7-2	NA	NA	TRBJ2-6	CASSKTSSGANVLTF	TGTGCCAGCAGCAAGACTAGCTCTGGGGCCAACGTCCTGACTTTC
13	TRBV28	NA	NA	TRBJ1-1	CASGDWGNTEAFF	TGTGCCAGCGGAGATTGGGGGAACACTGAAGCTTTCTTT
11	TRBV20-1	NA	few	TRBJ2-3	CSALSQDTQYF	TGCAGTGCCCTATCCCAAGATACGCAGTATTTT
13	TRBV7-2	NA	few	TRBJ1-1	CASSPGPTIEAFF	TGTGCCAGCAGCCCCGGGCCTACGATTGAAGCTTTCTTT
13	TRBV28	TRBD2	many	TRBJ2-1	CASETSGINEQFF	TGTGCCAGCGAGACTAGCGGGATTAATGAGCAGTTCTTC
15	TRBV6-5	NA	many	TRBJ1-2	CASSYNPVTQDGYTF	TGTGCCAGCAGTTACAACCCTGTGACACAGGATGGCTACACCTTC